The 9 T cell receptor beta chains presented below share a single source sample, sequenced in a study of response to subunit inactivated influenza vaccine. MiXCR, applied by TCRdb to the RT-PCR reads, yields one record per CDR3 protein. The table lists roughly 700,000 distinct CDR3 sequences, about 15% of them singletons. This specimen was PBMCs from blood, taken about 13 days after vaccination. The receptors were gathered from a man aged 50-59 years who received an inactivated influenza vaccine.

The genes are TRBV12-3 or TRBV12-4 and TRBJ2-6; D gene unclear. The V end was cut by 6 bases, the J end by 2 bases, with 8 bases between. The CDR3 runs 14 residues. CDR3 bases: TGTGCCAGCAGGCACCCCACTGGGGCCAACGTCCTGACTTTC. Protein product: CASRHPTGANVLTF.

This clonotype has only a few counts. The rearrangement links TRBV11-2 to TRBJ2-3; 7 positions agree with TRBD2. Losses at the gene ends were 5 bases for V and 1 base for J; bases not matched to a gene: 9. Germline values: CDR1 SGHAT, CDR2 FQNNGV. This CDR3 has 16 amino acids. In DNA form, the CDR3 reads TGTGCCAGCAGCCCGTTTAAGCGGGGCCGCACAGATACGCAGTATTTT. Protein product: CASSPFKRGRTDTQYF.

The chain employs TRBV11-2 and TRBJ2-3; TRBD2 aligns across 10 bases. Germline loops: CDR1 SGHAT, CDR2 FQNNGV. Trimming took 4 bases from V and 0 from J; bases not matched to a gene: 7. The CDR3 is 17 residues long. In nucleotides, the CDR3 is TGTGCCAGCAGCTACGGGCTAGCGGGAGATAGCACAGATACGCAGTATTTT. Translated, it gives CASSYGLAGDSTDTQYF.

The CDR3 spells CASSYRTGGADTQYF. CDR3 nucleotides: TGTGCCAGCAGCTACCGCACCGGGGGGGCAGATACGCAGTATTTT. V is TRBV11-2 and J is TRBJ2-3, with TRBD2 matching 8 bases. The length of the CDR3 is 15 residues. CDR1 SGHAT and CDR2 FQNNGV come from the germline V gene. J was trimmed by 4 bases and V by 4 bases; bases with no gene match: 7.

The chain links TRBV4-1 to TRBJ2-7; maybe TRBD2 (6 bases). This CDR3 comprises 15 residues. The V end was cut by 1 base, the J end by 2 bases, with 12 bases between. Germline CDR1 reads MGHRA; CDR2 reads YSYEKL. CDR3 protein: CASSQVGGLAYEQYF. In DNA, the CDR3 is TGCGCCAGCAGCCAAGTAGGAGGGCTAGCCTACGAGCAGTACTTC.

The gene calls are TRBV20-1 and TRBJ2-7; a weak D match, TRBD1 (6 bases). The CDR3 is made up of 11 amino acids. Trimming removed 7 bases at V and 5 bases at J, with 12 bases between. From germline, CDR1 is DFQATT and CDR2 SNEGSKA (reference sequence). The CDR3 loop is CSGNRADEQYF. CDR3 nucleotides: TGCAGTGGAAACAGGGCCGACGAGCAGTACTTC.

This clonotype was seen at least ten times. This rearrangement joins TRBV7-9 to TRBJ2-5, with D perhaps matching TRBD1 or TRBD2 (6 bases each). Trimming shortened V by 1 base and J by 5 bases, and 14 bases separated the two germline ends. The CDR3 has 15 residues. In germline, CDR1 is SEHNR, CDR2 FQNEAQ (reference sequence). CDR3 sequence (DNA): TGTGCCAGCAGCTTAGACGGGGGCGTCTTGGAGACCCAGTACTTC. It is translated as CASSLDGGVLETQYF.

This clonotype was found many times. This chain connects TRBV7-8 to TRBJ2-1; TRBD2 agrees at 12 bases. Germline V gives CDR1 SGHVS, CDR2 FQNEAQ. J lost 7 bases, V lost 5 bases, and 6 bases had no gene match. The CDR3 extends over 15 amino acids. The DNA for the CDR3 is TGTGCCAGCAGCAGCTTACTAGCGGGGGGTAATGAGCAGTTCTTC. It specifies CASSSLLAGGNEQFF.

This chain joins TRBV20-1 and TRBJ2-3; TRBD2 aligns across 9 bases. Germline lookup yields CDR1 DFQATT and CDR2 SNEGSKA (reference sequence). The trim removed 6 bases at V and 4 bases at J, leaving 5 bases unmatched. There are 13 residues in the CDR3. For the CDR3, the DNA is TGCAGTGCCCGAGCGGGGGGCCCAGATACGCAGTATTTT. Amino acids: CSARAGGPDTQYF.